This T cell receptor beta chain was documented in a study of cytomegalovirus exposure and HLA in healthy donors. The study, taken as a whole, reports: Reported findings show TCR beta sequences accurately forecast HLA-A and HLA-B alleles in most subjects. Immune exposure information available was restricted to CMV serostatus. Later, an analysis showed that TCR beta chains associated with HLA were more clonally expanded than others that were equally common.

In the case of this clone: Its antigen is currently unknown.

The PCR employed 60 Vbeta primers together with 13 Jbeta primers. The repertoire was sequenced with immunoSEQ multiplex PCR; TCRdb's copy has only in-frame clones and lacks some. Its table records roughly 57,000 clones. The sequenced sample was PBMCs. This clonotype was obtained from a woman aged 30 to 39 in good health and CMV-seropositive.

CDR3 nucleotide sequence: TGTGCCAGCAGTGAAGCGCGGGTAGGGGGACAGTTCTTC. It yields the protein CASSEARVGGQFF. The chain couples TRBV6-1 to TRBJ2-1; tentatively, D is TRBD1 (6 bases). This CDR3 comprises 13 residues. Trimming shortened V by 0 bases and J by 13 bases, and 13 bases separated the two germline ends. Germline assignment: CDR1 MNHNS and CDR2 SASEGT.